These T cell receptor beta chains were read from a single sample in a study of blood T cells in healthy people across ages. TCRdb recomputed calls from the 5' RACE reads with MiXCR, one row per CDR3 protein. The sample holds approximately 1.5 million distinct CDR3 sequences, 40% to 45% seen once. Material: blood. The source of these receptors is a woman aged 18 to 35 in good health. The conserved cysteine and the conserved F or W are not part of the CDR3 here. Fields, in order: D gene, clone size, J gene, V gene, CDR3 protein. The D gene is left open where the match is weak. Not all rows give a size; the values are once, few, many and, for expanded clones, a class.

>.|.|TRBJ2-5|TRBV20-1
SGFEQGRETQY
>.|.|TRBJ2-5|TRBV4-3
ASSQDVRGETQY
>TRBD1|many|TRBJ2-1|TRBV28
ASSLQGMNEQF
>TRBD1|many|TRBJ2-2|TRBV24-1
ATSDQGAIRTGELF
>.|.|TRBJ2-3|TRBV25-1
ASSLPVPGGYTDTQY
>.|few|TRBJ2-7|TRBV12-3/TRBV12-4
ASSARWVRGEQY
>.|few|TRBJ2-3|TRBV12-3/TRBV12-4
ASRLTNPTDTQY
>TRBD2|few|TRBJ2-1|TRBV3-1
ASSRGLAGGMLDYNEQF
>.|.|TRBJ1-1|TRBV12-3/TRBV12-4
ASSPRGITEAF
>TRBD2|.|TRBJ2-3|TRBV10-2
ASSEIPAGLGTQY
>.|few|TRBJ1-1|TRBV7-3
ASSLTGSAEAF
>.|few|TRBJ2-1|TRBV6-2/TRBV6-3
ASSYSTMVGYNEQF
>.|many|TRBJ1-4|TRBV5-1
ASSVSATNEKLF
>TRBD2|.|TRBJ2-7|TRBV4-3
ASSRGLAGERFYNEQY
>.|few|TRBJ1-1|TRBV11-1
ASSRRGGMNTEAF
>TRBD1|.|TRBJ2-6|TRBV6-5
ASSYLPPGQVVIGANVLT
>.|.|TRBJ2-1|TRBV20-1
SSKPPGPQDYNEQF
>TRBD2|.|TRBJ2-1|TRBV25-1
ASSGAPGTSGPYNEQF
>.|.|TRBJ2-5|TRBV15
ATTRGSQETQY
>.|few|TRBJ1-5|TRBV7-2
ASSLGRGGSQPQH
>.|.|TRBJ2-5|TRBV5-1
ASSSADSGETQY
>.|few|TRBJ1-2|TRBV20-1
SAPVTGGINYGYT
>TRBD1|.|TRBJ1-2|TRBV12-3/TRBV12-4
ASSLAQGARGYT
>.|.|TRBJ2-7|TRBV28
ASSSSDKLVSDEQY
>TRBD2|few|TRBJ2-1|TRBV20-1
SGTHSSGRRGNEQF
>.|.|TRBJ1-5|TRBV20-1
SARTVSFQPQH
>.|.|TRBJ1-5|TRBV24-1
ATDRHGQPQH
>TRBD1|many|TRBJ2-3|TRBV7-3
ASSSGTGRTDTQY
>.|few|TRBJ1-2|TRBV29-1
SVEDFPMDYT
>.|.|TRBJ1-1|TRBV6-6
ASSPQGPGRAF
>.|many|TRBJ1-2|TRBV7-2
ASSLVGGNQGYT
>.|once|.|TRBV5-4
ASSPQTEETQY